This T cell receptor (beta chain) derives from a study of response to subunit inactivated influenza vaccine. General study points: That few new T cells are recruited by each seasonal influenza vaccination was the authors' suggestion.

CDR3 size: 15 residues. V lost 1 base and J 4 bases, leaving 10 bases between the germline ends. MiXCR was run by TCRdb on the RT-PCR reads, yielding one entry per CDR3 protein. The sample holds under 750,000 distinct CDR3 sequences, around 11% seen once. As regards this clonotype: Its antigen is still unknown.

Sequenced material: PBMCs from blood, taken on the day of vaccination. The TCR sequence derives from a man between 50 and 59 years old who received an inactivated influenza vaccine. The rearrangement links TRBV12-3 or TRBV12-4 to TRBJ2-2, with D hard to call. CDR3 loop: CASSLDGLRTGELFF. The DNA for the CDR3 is TGTGCCAGCAGTTTAGACGGATTACGCACCGGGGAGCTGTTTTTT.